This T cell receptor beta chain emerged from a study of CD8+CD57+ T cells in acquired aplastic anemia. About this clonotype: Its antigen is currently unknown.

The CDR3 runs to 13 residues. V lost 5 bases and J lost 5, with 12 bases in between. Germline V lookup: CDR1 SGHVS, CDR2 FQNEAQ. General study points: Researchers report that about 28 CD8+ CDR3 sequences appeared in both patients and controls.

According to the study, genomic DNA was the template for TCR beta VDJ and CDR3 profiling. TCRdb processed the reads anew with MiXCR; each CDR3 protein has one entry. The sample yields around 170,000 distinct CDR3 sequences, 45% to 50% seen once. The chain couples TRBV7-8 to TRBJ2-5; D is undetermined. This clonotype was obtained from a human donor in good health. The sequencing input was sorted CD4+, CD8+, or CD8+CD57+ T cells (not recorded which) from PBMCs. CDR3 in amino acids: CASSPLSGETQYF. The CDR3 region has the DNA TGTGCCAGCAGCCCACTGTCTGGGGAGACCCAGTACTTC. Using reference TRBV7-8 and TRBJ2-5 for the parts outside the CDR3, the full variable domain is GAGVSQSPRYKVAKRGQDVALRCDPISGHVSLFWYQQALGQGPEFLTYFQNEAQLDKSGLPSDRFFAERPEGSVSTLKIQRTQQEDSAVYLCASSPLSGETQYFGPGTRLLVL.